Here is one TCR beta chain with its context. V lost 5 bases, J lost 8 bases, and 13 bases lay in between. CDR3 length: 14 residues. Germline loops: CDR1 SGHAT, CDR2 FQNNGV. The data are from a study of shared T cell receptors in the human thymus. Some clones are missing from TCRdb's copy, which holds only in-frame ones; the method was immunoSEQ multiplex PCR. The repertoire has 600,000 or so clones, 70% to 90% of them found once; the top ten carry under 0.01%. Separately, the same data were catalogued under a study of human thymus T cells.

This sequence originates from a boy under two years old with a congenital heart defect. The specimen sequenced was thymocytes. The chain uses TRBV11-2 and TRBJ1-6, with TRBD1 as a possible D gene (6 bases). In DNA, the CDR3 is TGTGCCAGCAGCCAACAGGGCGGTGATTCACCCCTCCACTTT. Translating it yields CASSQQGGDSPLHF.